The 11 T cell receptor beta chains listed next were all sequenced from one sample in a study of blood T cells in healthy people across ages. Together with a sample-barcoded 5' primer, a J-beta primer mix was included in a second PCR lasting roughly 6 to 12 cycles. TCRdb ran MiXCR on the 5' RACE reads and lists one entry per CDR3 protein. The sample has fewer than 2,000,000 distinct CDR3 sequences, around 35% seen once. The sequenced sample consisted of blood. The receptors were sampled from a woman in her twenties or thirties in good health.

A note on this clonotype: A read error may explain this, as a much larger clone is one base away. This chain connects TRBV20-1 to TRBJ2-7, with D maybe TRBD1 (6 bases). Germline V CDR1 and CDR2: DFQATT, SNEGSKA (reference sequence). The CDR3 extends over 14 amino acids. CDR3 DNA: TGCAGTGCTAGGCAGGGGTATGGATCCTACGAGCAGCACTTC. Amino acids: CSARQGYGSYEQHF.

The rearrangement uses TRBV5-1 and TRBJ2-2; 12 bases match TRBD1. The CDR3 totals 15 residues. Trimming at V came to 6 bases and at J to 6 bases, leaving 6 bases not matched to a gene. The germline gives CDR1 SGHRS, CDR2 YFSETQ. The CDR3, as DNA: TGCGCCAGCACCATCGGGACAGGGGGCTCCGGGGAGCTGTTTTTT. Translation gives CASTIGTGGSGELFF.

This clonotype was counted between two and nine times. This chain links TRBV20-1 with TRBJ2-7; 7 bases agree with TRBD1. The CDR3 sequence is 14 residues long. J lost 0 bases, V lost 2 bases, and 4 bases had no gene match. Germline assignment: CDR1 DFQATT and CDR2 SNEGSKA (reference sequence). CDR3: CSARTDRSSYEQYF. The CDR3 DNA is TGCAGTGCTAGAACGGACAGGAGCTCCTACGAGCAGTACTTC.

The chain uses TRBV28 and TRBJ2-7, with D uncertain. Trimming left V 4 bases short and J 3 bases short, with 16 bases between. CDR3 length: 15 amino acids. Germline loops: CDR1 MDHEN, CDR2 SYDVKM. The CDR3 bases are TGTGCCAGCAGTTCCTTGGGAAGGATCCTCTACGAGCAGTACTTC. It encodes CASSSLGRILYEQYF.

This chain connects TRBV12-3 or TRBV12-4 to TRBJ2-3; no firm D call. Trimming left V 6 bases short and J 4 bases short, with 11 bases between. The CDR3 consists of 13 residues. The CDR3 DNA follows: TGTGCCAGCAGCACCGACGCCGCAGATACGCAGTATTTT. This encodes CASSTDAADTQYF.

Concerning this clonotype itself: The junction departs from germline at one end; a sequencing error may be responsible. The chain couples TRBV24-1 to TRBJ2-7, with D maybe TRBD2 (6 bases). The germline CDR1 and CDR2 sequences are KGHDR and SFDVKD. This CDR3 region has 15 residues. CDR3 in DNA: TGTGCCACCAGTCGCGGGACCCACTCGGGTTACGGGCAGTACTTC. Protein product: CATSRGTHSGYGQYF.

CDR3 loop: CASSPQTGADTQYF. The CDR3 bases are TGTGCCAGCTCACCGCAAACTGGGGCAGATACGCAGTATTTT. The chain uses TRBV18 and TRBJ2-3; D unclear. Deletions cut 3 bases from V and 4 bases from J, with 11 bases between. The CDR3 has 14 residues. In germline, CDR1 is KGHSH, CDR2 LQKENI.

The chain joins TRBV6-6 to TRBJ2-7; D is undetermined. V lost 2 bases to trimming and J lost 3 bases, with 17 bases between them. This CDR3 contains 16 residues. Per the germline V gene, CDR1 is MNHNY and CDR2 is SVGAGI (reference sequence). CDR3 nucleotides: TGTGCCAGCAGTTACGTAGACGTCCACTCCATCTACGAGCAGTACTTC. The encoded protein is CASSYVDVHSIYEQYF.

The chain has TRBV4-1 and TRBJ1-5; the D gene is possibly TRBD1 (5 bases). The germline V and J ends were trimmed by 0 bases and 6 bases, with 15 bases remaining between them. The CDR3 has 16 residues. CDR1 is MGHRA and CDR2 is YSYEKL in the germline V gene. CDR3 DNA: TGCGCCAGCAGCCAAGAGGTAGGGCAGGGCAGTCAGCCCCAGCATTTT. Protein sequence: CASSQEVGQGSQPQHF.

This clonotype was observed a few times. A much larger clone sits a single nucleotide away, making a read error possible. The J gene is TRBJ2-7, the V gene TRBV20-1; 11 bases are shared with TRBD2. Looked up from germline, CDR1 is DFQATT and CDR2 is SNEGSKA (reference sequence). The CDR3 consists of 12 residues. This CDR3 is CSPSGGTYEQYF. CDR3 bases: TGCAGTCCTAGCGGGGGGACCTACGAGCAGTACTTC.

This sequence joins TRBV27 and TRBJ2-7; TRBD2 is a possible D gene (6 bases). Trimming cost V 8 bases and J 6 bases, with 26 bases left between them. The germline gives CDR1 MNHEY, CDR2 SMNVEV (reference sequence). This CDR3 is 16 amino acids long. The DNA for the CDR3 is TGTGCCAGCCTCTACAGTCCCACTAGCTGGTGGCGCGAGCAGTACTTC. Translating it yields CASLYSPTSWWREQYF.